Following are 29 T cell receptor beta chains from one sample sequenced in a study of identical twins (dated by TCRdb to 2016 to 2017). Receptor amplification or capture employed 5' RACE. Sequencing was carried out with an Illumina HiSeq 2000. Through fastp at Q25 and MiXCR, TCRdb rebuilt clones from the public reads, retaining in-frame beta chains. Merged by CDR3 protein, the rows form single entries marked with the most common genes and DNA. For this sample the table gives some 460,000 distinct CDR3 sequences, of which 12% to 15% were detected only once. Of the sample, 0.52% falls within the top ten clones. In addition, the sample was reused for a study of yellow fever vaccine responses in identical twins.

Sequencing was performed on CD4+ T cells sorted from blood. The receptors originated from a woman between 18 and 29 years old in good health.

The table lists this clonotype with a few counts. V and J are TRBV20-1 and TRBJ2-3; 10 nucleotides agree with TRBD1. The V gene end was trimmed by 8 bases and the J gene end by 14 bases; junction bases not matched to a gene: 10. The CDR3 contains 11 residues. In germline, CDR1 is DFQATT, CDR2 SNEGSKA (reference sequence). CDR3 DNA: TGCAGTACCTTCGGGACAGGGGTTGGGTATTTT. Its translation is CSTFGTGVGYF.

The chain combines TRBV27 with TRBJ2-7, with TRBD2 identical over 8 bases. V trimming: 5 bases; J trimming: 2 bases; junction bases outside the gene matches: 8. CDR1 MNHEY and CDR2 SMNVEV come from the germline V gene (reference sequence). The CDR3 totals 15 residues. The DNA of the CDR3 is TGTGCCAGCAGTCCACGCCCGGGAGGGCCCTACGAGCAGTACTTC. This sequence encodes CASSPRPGGPYEQYF.

This clonotype was seen a few times. The chain joins TRBV14 to TRBJ2-3; 8 bases map to TRBD1. The length of the CDR3 is 15 residues. J lost 1 base, V lost 3 bases, and 3 bases had no gene match. Germline V lookup: CDR1 SGHDN, CDR2 FVKESK. The CDR3 reads CASSHPGQGTDTQYF. DNA for the CDR3: TGTGCCAGCAGCCACCCGGGACAGGGCACAGATACGCAGTATTTT.

The V and J genes are TRBV7-8 and TRBJ1-3; 8 bases line up with TRBD1. The CDR3 covers 14 residues. V was clipped by 1 base and J by 7 bases; unmatched bases: 3. CDR1 and CDR2 (germline): SGHVS, FQNEAQ. CDR3 DNA sequence: TGTGCCAGCAGCTTAGACACAGGGGGGAACACCATATATTTT. Protein: CASSLDTGGNTIYF.

This clonotype was seen a handful of times. V and J are TRBV5-1 and TRBJ1-2; unclear D gene. The V gene's germline CDR1 is SGHRS and CDR2 YFSETQ. The germline V and J ends were trimmed by 0 bases and 5 bases, with 8 bases remaining between them. The CDR3 contains 13 residues. The CDR3 is CASSLAAEYGYTF. The CDR3 DNA reads TGCGCCAGCAGCTTGGCGGCGGAGTATGGCTACACCTTC.

V gene TRBV20-1 combines with J gene TRBJ1-5, with D possibly matching TRBD1 (6 bases). The V gene's germline CDR1 is DFQATT and CDR2 SNEGSKA (reference sequence). The CDR3 spans 16 residues. Trimming left V 2 bases short and J 6 bases short, with 20 bases between. Here the CDR3 DNA reads TGCAGTGCTAGATCTTTGGGGACAATGAGTAGTCAGCCCCAGCATTTT. This sequence encodes CSARSLGTMSSQPQHF.

The rearrangement uses TRBV15 and TRBJ2-1; possible D gene TRBD2, 7 bases. V dropped 5 bases and J dropped 0 bases, with 17 bases sitting between them. There are 17 residues in the CDR3. Germline loops: CDR1 LNHNV, CDR2 YYDKDF (reference sequence). The chain's CDR3 is CATSGGAEGSSYNEQFF. The CDR3 nucleotides read TGTGCCACCAGCGGGGGGGCGGAGGGGAGCTCCTACAATGAGCAGTTCTTC. Filled out from reference TRBV15 and TRBJ2-1, the complete variable domain reads DAMVIQNPRYQVTQFGKPVTLSCSQTLNHNVMYWYQQKSSQAPKLLFHYYDKDFNNEADTPDNFQSRRPNTSFCFLDIRSPGLGDTAMYLCATSGGAEGSSYNEQFFGPGTRLTVL.

This clonotype was observed a few times. This chain connects TRBV10-3 to TRBJ2-2; TRBD1 matches at 8 bases. Germline-derived CDR1 and CDR2 are ENHRY and SYGVKD. The CDR3 extends over 14 amino acids. With V trimmed by 6 bases and J by 4 bases, 4 bases remained unmatched. The CDR3 reads CAISLQGGTGELFF. In DNA form, the CDR3 reads TGTGCCATCAGCCTACAGGGGGGCACCGGGGAGCTGTTTTTT.

The chain couples TRBV3-1 to TRBJ2-7, with 9 bases matching TRBD2. This CDR3 is built from 14 residues. With 6 bases clipped from V and 6 bases from J, the junction kept 9 bases outside the gene matches. In germline, CDR1 is LGHDT, CDR2 YNNKEL (reference sequence). The CDR3 DNA reads TGTGCCAGCAGGCCGTCAGCGGGAGGTCTCGAGCAGTACTTC. It specifies CASRPSAGGLEQYF.

This clonotype has a handful of counts. The rearrangement uses TRBV5-1 and TRBJ2-3; 13 bases fit TRBD2. Germline V gene data show CDR1 as SGHRS and CDR2 as YFSETQ. Trimming took 4 bases from V and 0 from J; bases not matched to a gene: 5. The CDR3 consists of 17 residues. Here the CDR3 DNA reads TGCGCCAGCAGCGACCAGGGACTAGCGGGAAGCACAGATACGCAGTATTTT. Its protein product is CASSDQGLAGSTDTQYF.

V gene TRBV28 combines with J gene TRBJ2-4, with D tentatively TRBD2 (7 bases). Per germline, CDR1 MDHEN and CDR2 SYDVKM. V dropped 8 bases and J dropped 6 bases, with 14 bases sitting between them. The CDR3 sequence is 13 residues long. The CDR3 here is CASGGASGNIQYF. Written as DNA, the CDR3 is TGTGCCAGCGGGGGGGCGTCTGGAAACATTCAGTACTTC.

This clonotype was seen at least ten times. The chain combines TRBV5-1 with TRBJ2-3, with a weak D call TRBD2 (6 bases). V lost 2 bases and J 5 bases, leaving 21 bases between the germline ends. Germline V gene sequence: CDR1 SGHRS, CDR2 YFSETQ. CDR3 length equals 17 residues. The CDR3 reads CASSFSPGTPSGDTQYF. The CDR3 nucleotides read TGCGCCAGCAGCTTCTCTCCCGGGACTCCCTCCGGAGATACGCAGTATTTT.

This clonotype occurred a few times. The V and J genes are TRBV6-1 and TRBJ2-7, with D possibly matching TRBD2 (5 bases). Deletions cut 6 bases from V and 0 bases from J, with 9 bases between. The CDR3 sequence is 13 residues long. CDR1 and CDR2 (germline): MNHNS, SASEGT. Here the CDR3 DNA reads TGTGCCAGCAGCTGGAGGCCCTCCTACGAGCAGTACTTC. Translated, it gives CASSWRPSYEQYF.

The chain combines TRBV27 with TRBJ2-7, with D tentatively TRBD1 (5 bases). Trimming removed 5 bases from V and 0 bases from J, with 14 bases in between. Germline V gene sequence: CDR1 MNHEY, CDR2 SMNVEV (reference sequence). This CDR3 has 15 amino acids. CDR3 sequence (DNA): TGTGCCAGCAGTATAGACAGATCAACCTCCTACGAGCAGTACTTC. This codes for CASSIDRSTSYEQYF.

V usage is TRBV20-1 and J usage is TRBJ2-7; D is perhaps TRBD1 (6 bases). The CDR3 extends over 17 amino acids. The V end was cut by 6 bases, the J end by 3 bases, with 27 bases between. Germline values: CDR1 DFQATT, CDR2 SNEGSKA (reference sequence). The CDR3 loop is CSAPPNQHRAQVYEQYF. Written as DNA, the CDR3 is TGCAGTGCCCCCCCCAATCAACACAGGGCACAGGTCTACGAGCAGTACTTC.

This clonotype was detected only a few times. This sequence joins TRBV7-2 and TRBJ2-1, with D tentatively TRBD1 or TRBD2 (5 bases each). Trimming shortened V by 1 base and J by 4 bases, and 14 bases separated the two germline ends. CDR1 and CDR2 (germline): SGHTA, FQGNSA. The CDR3 is 16 residues long. CDR3 DNA sequence: TGTGCCAGCAGCTTAGGAAGGGACCTAGGGTACAATGAGCAGTTCTTC. Translated: CASSLGRDLGYNEQFF.

There are a few counts of this clonotype. The V call is TRBV2, the J call TRBJ1-1; maybe TRBD1 (5 bases). The length of the CDR3 is 14 residues. The germline CDR1 and CDR2 sequences are SNHLY and FYNNEI. Deletions cut 5 bases from V and 0 bases from J, with 10 bases between. CDR3 sequence reads: CASSNRRMNTEAFF. The CDR3 DNA sequence: TGTGCCAGCAGTAACAGGCGAATGAACACTGAAGCTTTCTTT. The entire variable domain, with the rest obtained from reference TRBV2 and TRBJ1-1, is as follows: EPEVTQTPSHQVTQMGQEVILRCVPISNHLYFYWYRQILGQKVEFLVSFYNNEISEKSEIFDDQFSVERPDGSNFTLKIRSTKLEDSAMYFCASSNRRMNTEAFFGQGTRLTVV.

The rearrangement links TRBV2 to TRBJ1-5, with D tentatively TRBD1 (6 bases). This CDR3 is 14 amino acids long. The V gene lost 6 bases and the J gene lost 3 bases, with 12 bases spanning the gap. The germline gives CDR1 SNHLY, CDR2 FYNNEI. CDR3 coding DNA: TGTGCCAGCAGAAGGGACAACATCAATCAGCCCCAGCATTTT. Its translation is CASRRDNINQPQHF. Complete variable domain (other parts from reference TRBV2 and TRBJ1-5): EPEVTQTPSHQVTQMGQEVILRCVPISNHLYFYWYRQILGQKVEFLVSFYNNEISEKSEIFDDQFSVERPDGSNFTLKIRSTKLEDSAMYFCASRRDNINQPQHFGDGTRLSIL.

V and J are TRBV10-1 and TRBJ2-7; no reliable D call. This CDR3 contains 14 residues. CDR1 is WNHNN and CDR2 is SYGVQD in the germline V gene (reference sequence). Trimming left V 0 bases short and J 4 bases short, with 10 bases between. The DNA of the CDR3 is TGCGCCAGCAGTGAGTCTCGGGCACAATACGAGCAGTACTTC. Residues: CASSESRAQYEQYF.

In this sample, this clonotype turned up many times. The chain joins TRBV10-3 to TRBJ2-3, with 8 bases matching TRBD2. The CDR3 is 12 amino acids. Germline CDR1 and CDR2: ENHRY and SYGVKD. V was clipped by 11 bases and J by 2 bases; unmatched bases: 3. The CDR3 sequence is CAAGGSTDTQYF. The CDR3 DNA sequence: TGTGCCGCGGGGGGCTCCACAGATACGCAGTATTTT.

The chain recombines TRBV2 with TRBJ2-1, with 7 bases that match TRBD1. CDR1 SNHLY and CDR2 FYNNEI come from the germline V gene. The J segment lost 3 bases and the V segment lost 4 bases, leaving 6 bases of the junction unmatched. The CDR3 extends over 15 amino acids. The CDR3 nucleotides read TGTGCCAGCAGTGGAACAGGGGCAAACTACAATGAGCAGTTCTTC. Translation gives CASSGTGANYNEQFF. The whole variable domain, remainder taken from reference TRBV2 and TRBJ2-1, is EPEVTQTPSHQVTQMGQEVILRCVPISNHLYFYWYRQILGQKVEFLVSFYNNEISEKSEIFDDQFSVERPDGSNFTLKIRSTKLEDSAMYFCASSGTGANYNEQFFGPGTRLTVL.

There are many counts of this clonotype. This chain connects TRBV20-1 to TRBJ2-4; D may be TRBD1 (6 bases). The V and J ends lost 1 base and 3 bases respectively, with 19 bases between them. The CDR3 length is 17 residues. CDR1 and CDR2 from the germline V gene are DFQATT and SNEGSKA (reference sequence). The CDR3: CSARAPTGQFVKNIQYF. DNA for the CDR3: TGCAGTGCTAGAGCGCCGACAGGTCAATTCGTCAAAAACATTCAGTACTTC.

The table lists this clonotype with a count of one. The V gene is TRBV6-2 or TRBV6-3, the J gene TRBJ2-7; the D call may be TRBD1 or TRBD2 (5 bases each). Germline CDR1 MNHEY, CDR2 SVGEGT. The CDR3 runs 15 residues. V was shortened by 5 bases and J by 1 base, with 15 bases between the two germline ends. CDR3: CASSPRDGESYEQYF. For the CDR3, the DNA is TGTGCCAGCAGTCCTCGGGACGGAGAGTCCTACGAGCAGTACTTC.

The chain couples TRBV12-3 or TRBV12-4 to TRBJ2-7; 8 nucleotides match TRBD1. V dropped 2 bases and J dropped 4; count of bases not matched to a gene: 10. The CDR3 extends over 16 amino acids. The CDR3 DNA reads TGTGCCAGCAGTTTAATAACCTTCAGGGGGCGTTACGAGCAGTACTTC. This gives the protein CASSLITFRGRYEQYF.

In its sample, this clonotype was seen many times. The chain recombines TRBV15 with TRBJ2-4; D ambiguous. The germline V gene encodes CDR1 LNHNV and CDR2 YYDKDF (reference sequence). Trimming took 1 base from V and 6 from J, leaving 10 bases between them. The CDR3 is 14 amino acids. CDR3 nucleotides: TGTGCCACCAGCAGAGTATCTGCGTTAAACATTCAGTACTTC. It translates to CATSRVSALNIQYF.

V usage is TRBV5-1 and J usage is TRBJ2-3; 7 bases are a match to TRBD2. CDR3 length: 14 amino acids. V was clipped by 4 bases and J by 5 bases; unmatched bases: 7. The germline V gene encodes CDR1 SGHRS and CDR2 YFSETQ. CDR3 amino acids: CASSTGDYIDTQYF. The CDR3 nucleotides read TGCGCCAGCAGCACTGGGGACTACATAGATACGCAGTATTTT.

This clonotype was recorded many times. This chain links TRBV7-2 with TRBJ2-5, with D possibly called TRBD1 or TRBD2 (6 bases each). Germline V gene sequence: CDR1 SGHTA, CDR2 FQGNSA. Trimming shortened V by 1 base and J by 4 bases, and 10 bases separated the two germline ends. This CDR3 contains 14 residues. In DNA, the CDR3 is TGTGCCAGCAGCTTAGGGGGGGCCAGAGAGACCCAGTACTTC. Protein sequence: CASSLGGARETQYF.

In its sample, this clonotype was seen a few times. The CDR3 bases are TGTGCCAGCAGCCAAGCCACTAGCGGGAGGGCAGATACGCAGTATTTT. Translation: CASSQATSGRADTQYF. The chain recombines TRBV14 with TRBJ2-3; 13 bases map to TRBD2. CDR3 length: 16 amino acids. Losses at the gene ends were 1 base for V and 4 bases for J; bases not matched to a gene: 2. From germline, CDR1 is SGHDN and CDR2 FVKESK.

A few counts support this clonotype. The V and J genes are TRBV5-6 and TRBJ2-5; D gene ambiguous. Germline-derived CDR1 and CDR2 are SGHDT and YYEEEE. The CDR3 is 14 amino acids. V was clipped by 3 bases and J by 5 bases, with 14 bases between them. The CDR3: CASSSLMVRETQYF. The CDR3 bases are TGTGCCAGCAGCTCCCTCATGGTCCGGGAGACCCAGTACTTC.